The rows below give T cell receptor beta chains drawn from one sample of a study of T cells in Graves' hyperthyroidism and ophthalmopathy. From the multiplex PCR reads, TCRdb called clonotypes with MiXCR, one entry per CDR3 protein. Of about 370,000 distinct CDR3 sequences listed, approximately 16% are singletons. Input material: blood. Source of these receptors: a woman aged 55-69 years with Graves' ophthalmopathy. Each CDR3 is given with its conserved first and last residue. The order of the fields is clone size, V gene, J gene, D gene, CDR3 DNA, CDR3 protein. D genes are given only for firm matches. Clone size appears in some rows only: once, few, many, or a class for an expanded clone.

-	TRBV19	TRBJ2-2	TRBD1	TGTGCCAGTAGTATTACAGGGGGCGGCGGGGAGCTGTTTTTT	CASSITGGGGELFF
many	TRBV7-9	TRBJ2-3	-	TGTGCCAGCAGCTTAGTTATCCAGCGTGGCACAGATACGCAGTATTTT	CASSLVIQRGTDTQYF
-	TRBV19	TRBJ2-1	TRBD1	TGTGCCAGTAGTACTGGGACAGGAGTGCGGTATGGGCAGTTCTTC	CASSTGTGVRYGQFF
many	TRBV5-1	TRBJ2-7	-	TGCGCCAGCAGCCCGGACAGAGGGGACTACGAGCAGTACTTC	CASSPDRGDYEQYF
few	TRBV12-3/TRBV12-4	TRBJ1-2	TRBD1	TGTGCCAGCAGTTTAGTTTGTGCAGGGGGGGGGGGCTACACCTTC	CASSLVCAGGGGYTF
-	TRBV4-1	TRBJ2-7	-	TGCGCCAGCAGCCGAAGCGGTTCTTACTCCTACGAGCAGTACTTC	CASSRSGSYSYEQYF
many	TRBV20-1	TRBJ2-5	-	TGCAGTGCTAGTGGTCGCCAAGAGACCCAGTACTTC	CSASGRQETQYF
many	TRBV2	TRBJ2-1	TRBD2	TGTGCCAGCAGGGGGCTAGCGGGTAACAATGAGCAGTTCTTC	CASRGLAGNNEQFF
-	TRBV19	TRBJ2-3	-	TGTGCCAGTAGTATAGGGAGCGGGCTTTGGGATACGCAGTATTTT	CASSIGSGLWDTQYF
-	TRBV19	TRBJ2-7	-	TGTGCCAGTAGTATAACGACAGAACGACCACCCTACGAGCAGTACTTC	CASSITTERPPYEQYF
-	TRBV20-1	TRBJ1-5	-	TGCAGTGCTAGAGATGGTGTTCGCCAGCCCCAGCATTTT	CSARDGVRQPQHF
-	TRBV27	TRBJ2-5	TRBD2	TGTGCCAGCAGTTCAAGACTAGCGGCGGGGTACCAAGAGACCCAGTACTTC	CASSSRLAAGYQETQYF
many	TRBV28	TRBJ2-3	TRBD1	TGTGCCAGCAGTCTAACCGGGACAGGGCCAGGGGGGAGCACAGATACGCAGTATTTT	CASSLTGTGPGGSTDTQYF
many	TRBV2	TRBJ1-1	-	TGTGCCAGCCCTAGGAACCCTGAAAGCACTGAAGCTTTCTTT	CASPRNPESTEAFF
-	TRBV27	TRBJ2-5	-	TGTGCCAGCAGTTTCGAAGGGGACTACCAAGAGACCCAGTACTTC	CASSFEGDYQETQYF
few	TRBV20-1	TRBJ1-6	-	TGCAGTGCTAGAGTGGGGGGTAGTAATTCACCCCTCCACTTT	CSARVGGSNSPLHF
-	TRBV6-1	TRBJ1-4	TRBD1	TGTGCCAGCAGCAAACTCCTAGGGACAGGGATGGAAAAACTGTTTTTT	CASSKLLGTGMEKLFF
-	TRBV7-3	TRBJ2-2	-	TGTGCCAGCAGTTCGGGTATTGGAAACACCGGGGAGCTGTTTTTT	CASSSGIGNTGELFF
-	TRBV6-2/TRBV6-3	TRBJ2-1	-	TGTGCCAGCAGTGCCTCAGGGGCGAACAGTGAGCAGTTCTTC	CASSASGANSEQFF
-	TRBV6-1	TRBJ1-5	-	TGTGCCAGCAGTACAGGCAAAGGAGGCAATCGGCCCCAGCATTTT	CASSTGKGGNRPQHF
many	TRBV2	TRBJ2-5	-	TGTGCCAGCAGTAAGGGGGAATTAAGGACAAGAGAGACCCAGTACTTC	CASSKGELRTRETQYF
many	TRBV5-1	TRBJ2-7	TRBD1	TGCGCCAGCAGCCAACTAAGGACAGGGAACCACTACGAGCAGTACTTC	CASSQLRTGNHYEQYF
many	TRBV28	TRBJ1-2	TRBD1	TGTGCCAGCAGTCCAGACAGGGGGAGAGGCTACACCTTC	CASSPDRGRGYTF
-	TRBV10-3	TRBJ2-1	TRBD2	TGTGCCACTAGCGGTACCTACAATGAGCAGTTCTTC	CATSGTYNEQFF
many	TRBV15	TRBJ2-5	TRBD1	TGTGCCACCAGCACAGGACAGGAACCACGCCAAGAGACCCAGTACTTC	CATSTGQEPRQETQYF
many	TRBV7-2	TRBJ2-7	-	TGTGCCAGCAGCTTGATGGTCGGGGGTAGAAACGAGCAGTACTTC	CASSLMVGGRNEQYF
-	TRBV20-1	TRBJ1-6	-	TGCAGTGCTAGATCGTTTGGAGACGCCTCTTATAATTCACCCCTCCACTTT	CSARSFGDASYNSPLHF
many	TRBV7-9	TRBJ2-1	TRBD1	TGTGCCAGCACCAAGACAGGGCTTGGGTACAATGAGCAGTTCTTC	CASTKTGLGYNEQFF
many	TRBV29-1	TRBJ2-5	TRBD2	TGCAGCGTTGTACTAGCGGGAGAGGGGAGGGAGACCCAGTACTTC	CSVVLAGEGRETQYF